Below are 18 T cell receptor beta chains sequenced from a single sample in a study of B cell selection in AIRE deficiency. Generated by immunoSEQ multiplex PCR, the TCRdb table keeps only in-frame clones and is missing some. The table records fewer than 30,000 clones, 96% of them present only once. The sorted conventional CD4 T cells were gated as CD4+CD127+. The sequencing input was CD4+CD127+ conventional T cells sorted from PBMCs. These receptors originate from a human donor in good health.

This clone appeared once. Other DNA sequences in the sample encode the same CDR3. The chain carries TRBV6-1 and TRBJ1-6; D is perhaps TRBD1 (6 bases). There are 15 residues in the CDR3. Trimming took off 4 bases at V and 7 bases at J, with 14 bases between the two ends. Germline CDR1 is MNHNS and CDR2 is SASEGT. CDR3 sequence (DNA): TGTGCCAGCAGTGGAAAGGGGCAGGGGAATTCACCCCTCCACTTT. It yields the protein CASSGKGQGNSPLHF.

This clone was observed a single time. This chain connects TRBV27 to TRBJ2-7; 8 bases fit TRBD2. Trimming cost V 6 bases and J 4 bases; bases outside gene matches: 11. CDR3 length: 15 residues. Germline CDR1 and CDR2: MNHEY and SMNVEV (reference sequence). The CDR3 sequence is CASSRTSGHGYEQYF. The CDR3 coding sequence is TGTGCCAGCAGCCGAACTAGCGGCCACGGATACGAGCAGTACTTC.

The V call is TRBV4-2, the J call TRBJ1-4; 7 bases are a match to TRBD1. Trimming took 1 base from V and 6 from J; bases not matched to a gene: 2. The CDR3 contains 14 residues. Germline V lookup: CDR1 LGHNA, CDR2 YNFKEQ. CDR3 nucleotides: TGTGCCAGCAGCCAAGTAGGGGGCCATGAAAAACTGTTTTTT. This encodes CASSQVGGHEKLFF.

This sequence joins TRBV5-4 and TRBJ1-1; no clear D. Germline V lookup: CDR1 SGHNT, CDR2 YYREEE (reference sequence). The V and J ends lost 4 bases and 4 bases respectively, with 11 bases between them. The CDR3 totals 13 residues. This chain's CDR3 is CASSLDRFTEAFF. CDR3 nucleotide sequence: TGTGCCAGCAGCCTAGACCGGTTCACTGAAGCTTTCTTT.

J is TRBJ2-5 and V is TRBV27; no reliable D call. Trimming left V 2 bases short and J 4 bases short, with 11 bases between. Germline V gene lookup returns CDR1 MNHEY and CDR2 SMNVEV (reference sequence). The CDR3 covers 14 residues. For the CDR3, the DNA is TGTGCCAGCAGTTTAAGACTGGGCGGAGAGACCCAGTACTTC. Residues: CASSLRLGGETQYF.

The chain recombines TRBV7-3 with TRBJ2-7; 7 bases align to TRBD1. The junction had 12 bases not matched to a gene; V was cut back by 11 bases and J by 2 bases. CDR1 is SGHTA and CDR2 is FQGTGA in the germline V gene. The CDR3 is made up of 14 amino acids. The CDR3 DNA reads as TGTGCCCCGGACAGGACCCACGGACCCTACGAGCAGTACTTC. Amino acid sequence: CAPDRTHGPYEQYF.

V is TRBV9 and J is TRBJ1-3; D not resolved. V lost 3 bases and J lost 0, with 10 bases in between. CDR1 and CDR2 (germline): SGDLS, YYNGEE. The CDR3 sequence is 15 residues long. The CDR3 sequence: CASSGASSSGNTIYF. CDR3 bases: TGTGCCAGCAGCGGGGCCTCCAGCTCTGGAAACACCATATATTTT. Full variable domain (rest looked up from reference TRBV9 and TRBJ1-3): DSGVTQTPKHLITATGQRVTLRCSPRSGDLSVYWYQQSLDQGLQFLIQYYNGEERAKGNILERFSAQQFPDLHSELNLSSLELGDSALYFCASSGASSSGNTIYFGEGSWLTVV.

V and J are TRBV5-6 and TRBJ1-2; D not resolved. Germline lookup yields CDR1 SGHDT and CDR2 YYEEEE. The CDR3 is 14 residues long. V was shortened by 0 bases and J by 4 bases, with 10 bases between the two germline ends. The CDR3 protein is CASSLGALSYGYTF. DNA of the CDR3: TGTGCCAGCAGCTTGGGGGCGTTGAGCTATGGCTACACCTTC.

This chain uses TRBV6-1 with TRBJ1-1; D unresolved. The ends were cut back, 7 bases at V and 1 base at J, with 10 bases in the middle. The CDR3 is 13 residues long. CDR1 is MNHNS, CDR2 SASEGT, per germline. CDR3 nucleotide sequence: TGTGCCAGCATCCCAAGCGCGAACACTGAAGCTTTCTTT. Translated: CASIPSANTEAFF.

This chain links TRBV9 with TRBJ2-1; D unclear. CDR1 and CDR2 (germline): SGDLS, YYNGEE. This CDR3 is built from 17 residues. Trimming took off 4 bases at V and 3 bases at J, with 20 bases between the two ends. CDR3 sequence (DNA): TGTGCCAGCAGCCTGAAAGGGTCAGGCGAACTCTACAATGAGCAGTTCTTC. Protein sequence: CASSLKGSGELYNEQFF.

The chain employs TRBV5-8 and TRBJ1-4; 10 nucleotides agree with TRBD1. Germline lookup yields CDR1 SGHTS and CDR2 YDEGEE. V lost 4 bases to trimming and J lost 13 bases; unmatched junction nucleotides: 13. The CDR3 length is 15 residues. CDR3 protein: CASSHSGQGIQVLFF. CDR3 nucleotide sequence: TGTGCCAGCAGCCACTCGGGACAGGGGATTCAAGTACTGTTTTTT.

This clone was recorded only once. The rearrangement uses TRBV28 and TRBJ1-5; D is ambiguous. The CDR3 has 13 amino acids. V was pared by 2 bases and J by 3 bases, with 5 bases between. Germline lookup yields CDR1 MDHEN and CDR2 SYDVKM. Here the CDR3 DNA reads TGTGCCAGCAGTTTAAGGAACAATCAGCCCCAGCATTTT. It is translated as CASSLRNNQPQHF.

CDR3: CASSPRGDGTDTQYF. The CDR3 nucleotides read TGTGCCAGCAGTCCAAGGGGAGATGGCACAGATACGCAGTATTTT. The chain carries TRBV27 and TRBJ2-3; D could derive from TRBD1 or TRBD2 (5 bases each). This CDR3 spans 15 amino acids. Germline V gene sequence: CDR1 MNHEY, CDR2 SMNVEV (reference sequence). V gave up 5 bases and J gave up 1 base, with 13 bases separating them.

This chain links TRBV28 with TRBJ2-4; TRBD2 agrees at 7 bases. Germline values: CDR1 MDHEN, CDR2 SYDVKM. There are 16 residues in the CDR3. With 3 bases clipped from V and 6 bases from J, the junction kept 11 bases outside the gene matches. Written as DNA, the CDR3 is TGTGCCAGCAGTTTGAGGACGGGCGGGGGTGTAAACATTCAGTACTTC. Residues: CASSLRTGGGVNIQYF. The entire variable domain, with the rest obtained from reference TRBV28 and TRBJ2-4, is as follows: DVKVTQSSRYLVKRTGEKVFLECVQDMDHENMFWYRQDPGLGLRLIYFSYDVKMKEKGDIPEGYSVSREKKERFSLILESASTNQTSMYLCASSLRTGGGVNIQYFGAGTRLSVL.

The gene calls are TRBV4-1 and TRBJ2-1; D not certain. Trimming shortened V by 4 bases and J by 3 bases, and 13 bases separated the two germline ends. The germline V gene has CDR1 MGHRA and CDR2 YSYEKL. This CDR3 contains 15 residues. In nucleotides, the CDR3 is TGCGCCAGCAGCCGAGCCCCCGATATCTACAATGAGCAGTTCTTC. Protein: CASSRAPDIYNEQFF.

The chain recombines TRBV18 with TRBJ2-7; 9 bases align to TRBD1. V shed 2 bases, J shed 6 bases, and the junction held 8 bases outside the gene matches. The CDR3 covers 15 residues. The germline CDR1 and CDR2 sequences are KGHSH and LQKENI. CDR3 DNA sequence: TGTGCCAGCTCACCAGGGACAGGGAGGGTATCCGAGCAGTACTTC. The encoded protein is CASSPGTGRVSEQYF.

The chain carries TRBV15 and TRBJ2-7; 10 nucleotides agree with TRBD2. There are 16 residues in the CDR3. The germline V gene encodes CDR1 LNHNV and CDR2 YYDKDF (reference sequence). With V trimmed by 1 base and J by 6 bases, 9 bases remained unmatched. CDR3 residues: CATSRGRLAGAIEQYF. CDR3 in DNA: TGTGCCACCAGCAGAGGGCGGCTAGCGGGAGCCATCGAGCAGTACTTC.

The V gene is TRBV9, the J gene TRBJ1-1; D call uncertain. Trimming removed 0 bases from V and 11 bases from J, with 11 bases in between. This CDR3 has 12 residues. Germline assignment: CDR1 SGDLS and CDR2 YYNGEE. This CDR3 is CASSVVRERAFF. The CDR3 DNA is TGTGCCAGCAGCGTAGTAAGGGAAAGGGCTTTCTTT.